Shown below are 9 T cell receptor beta chains from a single sample sequenced in a study of T cells after posttransplantation cyclophosphamide. The table came from immunoSEQ multiplex PCR; TCRdb's copy has only in-frame clones and leaves some out. This sample yields 30,000 to 40,000 clones, of which about 87% are seen a single time; about 15% belongs to the top ten. The source material was PBMCs. Receptor source: a woman aged 40-49 years with a blood cancer, CMV-positive, and with a related stem cell donor.

J is TRBJ2-2 and V is TRBV28; a weak D match, TRBD2 (5 bases). V gave up 3 bases and J gave up 4 bases, with 9 bases separating them. Germline CDR1 MDHEN, CDR2 SYDVKM. CDR3 length: 14 amino acids. The CDR3 loop reads CASSLASLTGELFF. The CDR3 DNA reads TGTGCCAGCAGTTTGGCTAGCCTCACCGGGGAGCTGTTTTTT.

The J gene is TRBJ2-3, the V gene TRBV14, with D possibly being TRBD1 (5 bases). The germline gives CDR1 SGHDN, CDR2 FVKESK. The CDR3 covers 14 residues. V was pared by 0 bases and J by 6 bases, with 10 bases between. CDR3 amino acids: CASSQDWAGDTQYF. Here the CDR3 DNA reads TGTGCCAGCAGCCAAGATTGGGCAGGGGATACGCAGTATTTT.

As to this clone: The DNA is left out, because the CDR3 cannot be placed on it with certainty; the CDR3 is given as TCRdb lists it. The CDR3 sequence: CASSWGSGTGVF. This chain uses TRBV5-8 with TRBJ2-1; the tabulated D call, TRBD1, remains unverified against the DNA. The CDR3 comprises 12 residues, both ends counted. The V gene's germline CDR1 is SGHTS and CDR2 YDEGEE.

J is TRBJ2-2 and V is TRBV28; D call uncertain. With 6 bases removed from V and 0 bases from J, the gap between germline ends came to 14 bases. The germline V gene encodes CDR1 MDHEN and CDR2 SYDVKM. This CDR3 contains 16 residues. DNA of the CDR3: TGTGCCAGCAGGCCCCTAGGTGAGGCGAACACCGGGGAGCTGTTTTTT. This sequence encodes CASRPLGEANTGELFF.

The V call is TRBV5-4, the J call TRBJ1-4; D might be TRBD1 (6 bases). Looked up from germline, CDR1 is SGHNT and CDR2 is YYREEE (reference sequence). The CDR3 spans 16 residues. The V gene lost 1 base and the J gene lost 6 bases, with 16 bases spanning the gap. CDR3 nucleotides: TGTGCCAGCAGCTTGAGCCTGGGGGGGCCTGATGAAAAACTGTTTTTT. Its translation: CASSLSLGGPDEKLFF.

The CDR3 is CASSQERAGGPTDTQYF. CDR3 nucleotides: TGCGCCAGCAGCCAAGAGCGAGCGGGGGGGCCTACAGATACGCAGTATTTT. This rearrangement joins TRBV4-3 to TRBJ2-3; 10 nucleotides match TRBD2. CDR3 length: 17 amino acids. J was trimmed by 3 bases and V by 0 bases; bases with no gene match: 6. CDR1 and CDR2 (germline): LGHNA, YSLEER.

The V and J genes are TRBV5-1 and TRBJ1-4; 12 bases align to TRBD1. The CDR3 sequence is 18 residues long. After removal of 1 base from V and 7 bases from J, the junction contained 11 bases not matched to a gene. The germline V gene encodes CDR1 SGHRS and CDR2 YFSETQ. The CDR3 DNA reads as TGCGCCAGCAGCTTGCATTTCCCGGGACAGGGGGCTCCTGAAAAACTGTTTTTT. This codes for CASSLHFPGQGAPEKLFF.

The J gene is TRBJ1-1, the V gene TRBV6-1; D unresolved. Trimming shortened V by 8 bases and J by 4 bases, and 14 bases separated the two germline ends. This CDR3 has 13 amino acids. In germline, CDR1 is MNHNS, CDR2 SASEGT. The CDR3 loop is CASRAGPGTEAFF. CDR3 nucleotides: TGTGCCAGCCGGGCGGGTCCGGGCACTGAAGCTTTCTTT.

V usage is TRBV6-1 and J usage is TRBJ2-5; D is unclear. The DNA matches TRBJ2-7 better at its end, which makes the J call doubtful. This CDR3 is 12 amino acids long. The germline CDR1 and CDR2 sequences are MNHNS and SASEGT. In nucleotides, the CDR3 is TGTGCCAGCAGATCCATGACTTACGAGCAGTACTTC. Translating it yields CASRSMTYEQYF.